This TCR beta chain was observed in a study of blood T cell repertoires in COVID-19. TCRdb's copy holds only in-frame clones and misses some; the assay was immunoSEQ multiplex PCR. The table has about 320,000 clones, 90% to 95% seen once. CDR3 length: 15 residues. V lost 5 bases, J lost 4 bases, and 15 bases lay in between. Germline CDR1 and CDR2: SGHVS and FQNEAQ. Sequencing used PBMCs or T cells enriched from blood (not recorded which). The sequence was obtained from a woman aged 25 to 45 who had been exposed to COVID-19. This chain connects TRBV7-8 to TRBJ1-3; tentatively, D is TRBD1 (5 bases). The DNA of the CDR3 is TGTGCCAGCAGCCCAGGGACTTTTGCCGGAAACACCATATATTTT. Translation: CASSPGTFAGNTIYF.